These 18 T cell receptor beta chains were all obtained from the same sample, sequenced in a study of OX40 agonist ivuxolimab in advanced cancers. Data came from immunoSEQ multiplex PCR; TCRdb stores just in-frame clones and leaves some out. This sample has some 100,000 clones; under 85% occur once, and the top ten carry around 5%. This specimen was CD4+ or CD8+ T cells sorted from blood, taken in a trial of the OX40 agonist ivuxolimab. The receptors shown here come from an adult with an advanced solid tumor such as melanoma, head and neck, liver or kidney cancer.

The V call is TRBV2, the J call TRBJ2-2; 9 nucleotides agree with TRBD2. Trimming cost V 5 bases and J 1 base; bases outside gene matches: 2. The CDR3 runs to 15 residues. Germline assignment: CDR1 SNHLY and CDR2 FYNNEI. In DNA, the CDR3 is TGTGCCAGCAGTCCTAGCGGGATGAACACCGGGGAGCTGTTTTTT. This codes for CASSPSGMNTGELFF.

The chain uses TRBV25-1 and TRBJ1-1; D gene unclear. Trimming removed 3 bases from V and 0 bases from J, with 5 bases in between. CDR1 and CDR2 from the germline V gene are MGHDK and SYGVNS. The CDR3 consists of 13 residues. DNA for the CDR3: TGTGCCAGCAGTGATTGGATGAACACTGAAGCTTTCTTT. Protein product: CASSDWMNTEAFF. Combining the CDR3 with reference TRBV25-1 and TRBJ1-1 gives the whole variable domain EADIYQTPRYLVIGTGKKITLECSQTMGHDKMYWYQQDPGMELHLIHYSYGVNSTEKGDLSSESTVSRIRTEHFPLTLESARPSHTSQYLCASSDWMNTEAFFGQGTRLTVV.

The chain combines TRBV7-9 with TRBJ2-7; no reliable D call. Germline V gene data show CDR1 as SEHNR and CDR2 as FQNEAQ (reference sequence). The V end was cut by 1 base, the J end by 4 bases, with 14 bases between. The CDR3 consists of 15 residues. The CDR3 nucleotides are TGTGCCAGCAGCTTAGTAAGTGAGGACCCGTACGAGCAGTACTTC. It translates to CASSLVSEDPYEQYF.

This chain uses TRBV5-6 with TRBJ2-7; D may be TRBD2 (6 bases). The CDR3 has 14 residues. The V end was cut by 0 bases, the J end by 2 bases, with 9 bases between. The germline V gene encodes CDR1 SGHDT and CDR2 YYEEEE. The CDR3: CASSLEGGAYEQYF. The CDR3 DNA is TGTGCCAGCAGCTTGGAGGGCGGGGCCTACGAGCAGTACTTC.

This chain connects TRBV6-5 to TRBJ2-6; D is possibly TRBD1 (6 bases). Trimming removed 5 bases at V and 4 bases at J, with 12 bases between. The CDR3 is 15 residues long. CDR1 MNHEY and CDR2 SVGAGI come from the germline V gene. The DNA of the CDR3 is TGTGCCAGCAGTCTTACAGGGACCGGGGCCAACGTCCTGACTTTC. Translation gives CASSLTGTGANVLTF.

The gene calls are TRBV29-1 and TRBJ1-1, with a weak D call TRBD1 (6 bases). V was pared by 6 bases and J by 4 bases, with 15 bases between. Germline-derived CDR1 and CDR2 are SQVTM and ANQGSEA. The CDR3 contains 13 residues. CDR3 DNA sequence: TGCAGCGTGGTGGGACAACTGAGCACTGAAGCTTTCTTT. The encoded protein is CSVVGQLSTEAFF.

This chain joins TRBV7-2 and TRBJ1-2; D is uncertain. Germline CDR1 reads SGHTA; CDR2 reads FQGNSA. With 4 bases removed from V and 6 bases from J, the gap between germline ends came to 15 bases. The CDR3 runs 14 residues. CDR3 nucleotide sequence: TGTGCCAGCAGCTCGCCCCACGTTGTGCATGGCTACACCTTC. Translation: CASSSPHVVHGYTF.

V gene TRBV10-3 combines with J gene TRBJ1-2; D might be TRBD1 (5 bases). This CDR3 region has 14 residues. The V and J ends lost 7 bases and 0 bases respectively, with 12 bases between them. Germline values: CDR1 ENHRY, CDR2 SYGVKD. CDR3 residues: CAINPRVSNYGYTF. CDR3 coding DNA: TGTGCCATCAACCCCAGGGTCTCTAACTATGGCTACACCTTC.

The chain uses TRBV28 and TRBJ2-1; 12 bases map to TRBD2. With 6 bases clipped from V and 6 bases from J, the junction kept 9 bases outside the gene matches. This CDR3 is 16 amino acids long. Germline values: CDR1 MDHEN, CDR2 SYDVKM. This chain's CDR3 is CASSPGPSGRGNEQFF. The CDR3 coding sequence is TGTGCCAGCAGCCCCGGACCTAGCGGGAGGGGCAATGAGCAGTTCTTC.

The chain carries TRBV11-2 and TRBJ1-1; possible D gene TRBD1, 6 bases. V was cut by 5 bases and J by 0 bases, with 7 bases left in between. Germline V gives CDR1 SGHAT, CDR2 FQNNGV. This CDR3 comprises 13 residues. DNA of the CDR3: TGTGCCAGCAGCGGACAGTTGAACACTGAAGCTTTCTTT. This translates into CASSGQLNTEAFF.

This sequence joins TRBV4-3 and TRBJ1-3, with 8 bases lining up with TRBD1. The CDR3 covers 18 residues. CDR1 is LGHNA and CDR2 is YSLEER in the germline V gene. The ends lost 3 bases at V and 3 bases at J; junction bases unmatched: 13. This CDR3 is CASSQGPWDRRVGNTIYF. In nucleotides, the CDR3 is TGCGCCAGCAGCCAGGGACCCTGGGACAGGAGGGTTGGAAACACCATATATTTT.

The chain combines TRBV21-1 with TRBJ1-3. TRBV21-1 is recorded as a pseudogene. This CDR3 contains 14 residues. The CDR3 protein is CASSSGPSGNTIYF. DNA of the CDR3: TGTGCCAGCAGCAGCGGCCCGTCTGGAAACACCATATATTTT.

This clone was picked up a small number of times. The chain is built from TRBV5-6 and TRBJ2-7; the D call may be TRBD1 or TRBD2 (5 bases each). The V end was cut by 4 bases, the J end by 3 bases, with 11 bases between. This CDR3 has 13 amino acids. The germline CDR1 and CDR2 sequences are SGHDT and YYEEEE. CDR3 sequence (DNA): TGTGCCAGCAGCACGGGACGGGACTACGAGCAGTACTTC. Translation: CASSTGRDYEQYF.

This clone was detected once. Distinct nucleotide sequences in the sample also encode this CDR3. This chain links TRBV4-1 with TRBJ2-5; D is unclear. This CDR3 spans 13 amino acids. Germline CDR1 MGHRA, CDR2 YSYEKL. Trimming shortened V by 0 bases and J by 5 bases, and 7 bases separated the two germline ends. The DNA of the CDR3 is TGCGCCAGCAGCCAAGACCGGGTCGAGACCCAGTACTTC. Translation gives CASSQDRVETQYF.

The rearrangement links TRBV7-2 to TRBJ2-7; the D gene is possibly TRBD1 (6 bases). From germline, CDR1 is SGHTA and CDR2 FQGNSA. The CDR3 is 13 residues long. V was shortened by 5 bases and J by 4 bases, with 12 bases between the two germline ends. CDR3: CASSRRDTYEQYF. The CDR3 DNA follows: TGTGCCAGCAGCCGCCGGGACACGTACGAGCAGTACTTC.

The chain recombines TRBV7-2 with TRBJ2-3; 7 bases are shared with TRBD2. V was pared by 3 bases and J by 2 bases, with 8 bases of the junction left unmatched. CDR1 and CDR2 from the germline V gene are SGHTA and FQGNSA. The CDR3 runs to 16 residues. In DNA form, the CDR3 reads TGTGCCAGCAGCTTGGGGCTAGCGGACTACACAGATACGCAGTATTTT. It encodes CASSLGLADYTDTQYF.

V gene TRBV29-1 combines with J gene TRBJ2-7; TRBD2 aligns across 8 bases. Germline CDR1 SQVTM, CDR2 ANQGSEA. V gave up 4 bases and J gave up 6 bases; unmatched junction bases: 14. The CDR3 consists of 15 residues. The CDR3 region is CSVGPSGRTPLEQYF. The CDR3 bases are TGCAGCGTTGGGCCCAGCGGGAGAACGCCCCTCGAGCAGTACTTC.

The chain carries TRBV9 and TRBJ2-7, with 7 bases lining up with TRBD2. Germline lookup yields CDR1 SGDLS and CDR2 YYNGEE. J was trimmed by 1 base and V by 1 base; bases with no gene match: 5. The CDR3 loop spans 15 amino acids. The CDR3 loop is CASSVSSGRSYEQYF. The CDR3 coding sequence is TGTGCCAGCAGCGTAAGTAGCGGGCGTTCCTACGAGCAGTACTTC. Combining the CDR3 with reference TRBV9 and TRBJ2-7 gives the whole variable domain DSGVTQTPKHLITATGQRVTLRCSPRSGDLSVYWYQQSLDQGLQFLIQYYNGEERAKGNILERFSAQQFPDLHSELNLSSLELGDSALYFCASSVSSGRSYEQYFGPGTRLTVT.